This T cell receptor (beta chain) was profiled in a study of blood T cell repertoires in COVID-19. Study-wide context: Samples of COVID-19 (acute and convalescent) were obtained from the United States, Italy and Spain.

This study enrolled people aged 18 to 89 from under 25 US geographic areas. Germline loops: CDR1 SGHTA, CDR2 FQGNSA. This CDR3 spans 17 amino acids. V lost 1 base and J lost 0; bases outside the gene matches: 5. The protocol was immunoSEQ multiplex PCR, while the TCRdb copy is restricted to in-frame clones and leaves out a portion. The sample yields about 270,000 clones, about nine tenths seen once. The sequenced material came from PBMCs or T cells enriched from blood (not recorded which). This TCR was sampled from a woman under 40 with acute COVID-19. The chain recombines TRBV7-2 with TRBJ1-3; 8 bases are shared with TRBD1. CDR3 sequence: CASSLVDRGSSGNTIYF. The DNA of the CDR3 is TGTGCCAGCAGCTTAGTAGACAGGGGAAGCTCTGGAAACACCATATATTTT.